This T cell receptor (beta chain) was captured in a study of CXCR3-negative and CXCR3-positive naive CD8 T cells. cDNA libraries for TRB were generated by 5' RACE incorporating UMI labels. TCRdb re-called the 5' RACE reads and shows each CDR3 protein once, DNA omitted. The sample has about 28,000 distinct CDR3 sequences. Germline loops: CDR1 DFQATT, CDR2 SNEGSKA (reference sequence). CDR3 length: 16 amino acids. The sequencing sample was made of memory CD8+ T cells from blood. The rearrangement uses TRBV20-1 and TRBJ2-1; TCRdb lists TRBD2, though no DNA is available to test this call. The receptor was derived from a human donor in good health. Some clones in this sample may be carry-over from other donors' samples. The CDR3 sequence: CSARGVRLADPNEQFF.